The rows below give T cell receptor beta chains drawn from one sample of a study of human T cells and chemical hapten exposure. TCRdb analysed the RACE reads with MiXCR anew, one entry per CDR3 protein. Seen here are about 92,000 distinct CDR3 sequences, under 13% observed once, and the top ten hold roughly 1%. The sequences come from whole blood, collected in connection with sensitization to the hapten diphenylcyclopropenone (DPC). The receptor set was obtained from a woman between 25 and 40 years old with alopecia areata. Some clones in this sample may be carry-over from other donors' samples. CDR3s leave out the opening cysteine and the closing phenylalanine or tryptophan.

v_call cdr3_aa
TRBV10-2 ASTAAQSNQPQH
TRBV6-1 ASLMRASGSTDTQY
TRBV7-6 ASSRGTGGVNLDTQY
TRBV28 ASSPPGPAQPQH
TRBV7-9 ASSSLDREREKLF
TRBV7-6 ASSPGRGSRNQPQH
TRBV20-1 SAPEAGGTDTQY
TRBV3-1 ASSQEGQAYYGYT
TRBV6-1 ASSGDGPAIMAQH
TRBV20-1 SARDFSQGSGGWDQPQH
TRBV12-3/TRBV12-4 ASSLEQFDQPQH
TRBV29-1 SVGEIEAF
TRBV7-7 ASSSRLDSQETQY
TRBV7-2 ASSSQAPGLAEYFEQY
TRBV4-1 ASSHLDGDQPQH
TRBV6-4 ASSALRDHPRELF
TRBV19 ASSSQTVSNQPQH
TRBV27 ASSFRPGTEAF
TRBV10-3 AIKGEANTGELF
TRBV3-1 ASSQPWGLRTEAF
TRBV6-6 ASSYSGGVQPQH
TRBV5-1 ASSSTGASQY
TRBV11-2 ASSLAAERDEQF
TRBV7-2 ASSLAGANVLT
TRBV20-1 SARPEQGRETQY
TRBV4-3 ASSQEVRLAVPYEQY
TRBV20-1 SARDLVGGGYT
TRBV6-5 ASRAIGGGFGNTIY
TRBV19 ASSMSMGSSDTQY
TRBV28 ASSLWTGLPMNTEAF
TRBV9 ASSNLGTGRTDTQY
TRBV29-1 SVGGMNTEAF
TRBV29-1 SAPLQETQY
TRBV7-6 ASGGGQINEQF
TRBV28 ASSLKGDGYT
TRBV28 ASSLSGLVVLEQY
TRBV28 ASTSTGLGETQY
TRBV6-1 ASSEATQY
TRBV28 ASWGQGQPQH
TRBV2 ASSVDNEQF